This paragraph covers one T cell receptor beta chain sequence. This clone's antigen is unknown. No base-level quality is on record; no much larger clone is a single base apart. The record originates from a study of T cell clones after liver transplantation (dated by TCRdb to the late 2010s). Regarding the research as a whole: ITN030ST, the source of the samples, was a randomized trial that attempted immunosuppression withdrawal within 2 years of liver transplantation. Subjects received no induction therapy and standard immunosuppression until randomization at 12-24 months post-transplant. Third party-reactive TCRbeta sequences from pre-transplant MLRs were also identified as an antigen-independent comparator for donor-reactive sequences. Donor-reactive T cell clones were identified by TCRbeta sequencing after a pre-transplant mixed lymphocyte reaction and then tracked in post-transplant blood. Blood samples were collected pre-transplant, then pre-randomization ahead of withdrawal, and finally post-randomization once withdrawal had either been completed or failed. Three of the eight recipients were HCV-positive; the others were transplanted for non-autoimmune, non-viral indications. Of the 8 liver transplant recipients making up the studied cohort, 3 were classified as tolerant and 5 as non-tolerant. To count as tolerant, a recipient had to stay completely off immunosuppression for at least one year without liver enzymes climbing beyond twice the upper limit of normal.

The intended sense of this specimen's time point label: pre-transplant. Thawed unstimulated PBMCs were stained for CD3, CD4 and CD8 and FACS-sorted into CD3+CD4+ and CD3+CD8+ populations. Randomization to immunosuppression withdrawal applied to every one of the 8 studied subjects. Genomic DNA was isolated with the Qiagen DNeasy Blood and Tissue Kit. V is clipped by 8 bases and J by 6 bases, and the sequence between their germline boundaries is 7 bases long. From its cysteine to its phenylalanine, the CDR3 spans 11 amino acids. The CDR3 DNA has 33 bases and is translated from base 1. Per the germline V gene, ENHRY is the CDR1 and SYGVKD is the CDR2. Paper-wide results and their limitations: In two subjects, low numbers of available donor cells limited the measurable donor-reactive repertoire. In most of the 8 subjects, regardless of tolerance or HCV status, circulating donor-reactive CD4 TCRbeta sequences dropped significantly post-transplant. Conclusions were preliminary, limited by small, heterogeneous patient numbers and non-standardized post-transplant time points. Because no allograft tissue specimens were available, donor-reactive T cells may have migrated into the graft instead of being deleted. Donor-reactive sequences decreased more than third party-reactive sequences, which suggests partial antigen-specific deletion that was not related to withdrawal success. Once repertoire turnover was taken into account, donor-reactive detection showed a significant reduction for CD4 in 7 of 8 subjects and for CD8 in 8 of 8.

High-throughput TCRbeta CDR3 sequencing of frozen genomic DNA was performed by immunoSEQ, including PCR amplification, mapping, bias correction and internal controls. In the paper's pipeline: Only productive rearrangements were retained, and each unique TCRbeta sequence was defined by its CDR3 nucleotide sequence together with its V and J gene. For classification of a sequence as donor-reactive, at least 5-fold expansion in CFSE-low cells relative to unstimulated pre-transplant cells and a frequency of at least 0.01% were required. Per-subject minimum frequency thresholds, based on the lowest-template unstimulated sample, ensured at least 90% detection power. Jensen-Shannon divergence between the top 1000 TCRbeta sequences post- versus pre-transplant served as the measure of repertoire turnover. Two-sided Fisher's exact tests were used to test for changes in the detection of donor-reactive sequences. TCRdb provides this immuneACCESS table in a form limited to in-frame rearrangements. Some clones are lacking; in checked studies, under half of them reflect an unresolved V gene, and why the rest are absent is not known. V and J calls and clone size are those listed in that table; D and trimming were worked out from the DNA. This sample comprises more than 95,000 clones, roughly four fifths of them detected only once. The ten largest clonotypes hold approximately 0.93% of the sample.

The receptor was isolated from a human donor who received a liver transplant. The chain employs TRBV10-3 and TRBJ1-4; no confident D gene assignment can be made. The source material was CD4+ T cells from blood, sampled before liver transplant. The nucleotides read TGTGCCATCTATGGAGATGAAAAACTGTTTTTT. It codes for CAIYGDEKLFF.